The present T cell receptor beta chain was sequenced within a study of blood T cells in healthy people across ages. PCR was performed a second time for about 6 to 12 cycles using a sample-barcoded 5' primer and a J-beta primer mix. TCRdb fed the 5' RACE reads into MiXCR, producing one record per CDR3 protein. The data contain roughly 800,000 distinct CDR3 sequences, over 45% of them seen just once; the ten biggest clones take up approximately 23%. Looked up from germline, CDR1 is SEHNR and CDR2 is FQNEAQ (reference sequence). The CDR3 has 14 residues. V shed 5 bases and J 3 bases; nucleotides not matched to a gene: 4.

The sequence was collected from a young man in good health. The sequenced sample was blood. The rearrangement links TRBV7-9 to TRBJ2-5, with 9 nucleotides matching TRBD1. The CDR3: CASSPRTGEETQYF. The CDR3 region has the DNA TGTGCCAGCAGCCCTCGGACAGGGGAAGAGACCCAGTACTTC.